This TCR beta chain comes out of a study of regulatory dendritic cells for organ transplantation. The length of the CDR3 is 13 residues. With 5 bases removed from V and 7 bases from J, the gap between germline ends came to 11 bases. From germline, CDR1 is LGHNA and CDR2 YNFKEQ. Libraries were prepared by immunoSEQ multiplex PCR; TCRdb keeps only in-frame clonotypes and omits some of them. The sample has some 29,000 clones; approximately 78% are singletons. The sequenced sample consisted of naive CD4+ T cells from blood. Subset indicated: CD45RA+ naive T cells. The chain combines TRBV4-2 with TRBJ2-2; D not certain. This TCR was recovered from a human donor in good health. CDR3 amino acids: CASSSPGNGELFF. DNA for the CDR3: TGTGCCAGCAGCTCCCCCGGTAACGGGGAGCTGTTTTTT.